These T cell receptor beta chains were read from a single sample in a study of PD-1 blockade in classical Hodgkin lymphoma. The method was immunoSEQ multiplex PCR; TCRdb's version includes in-frame clones alone and lacks a portion of them. In the table there are approximately 6,300 clones, 78% of which are singletons. This specimen was CD4+ T cells from blood, taken at baseline. The source of these receptors is a human donor with classical Hodgkin lymphoma. The CDR3 runs from the conserved cysteine through the conserved F or W. D genes are given only for firm matches.

d_call v_call cdr3_aa
NA TRBV5-5 CASSSIGSNQPQHF
NA TRBV28 CASSLRGPQETQYF
NA TRBV5-6 CASSLDPFATEAFF
TRBD1 TRBV18 CASSRGRDEQFF
NA TRBV5-4 CASSLGGGPFPDTQYF
TRBD1 TRBV7-2 CASTPGGQGGEKLFF
NA TRBV5-4 CASSLVGQGSNYGYTF
NA TRBV5-5 CASSLRYSGANVLTF
NA TRBV19 CASSDPSYNSPLHF
NA TRBV5-1 CASSLVTGNYGYTF
NA TRBV6-4 CASSAELNTEAFF
TRBD1 TRBV2 CASKIGGTGIEQFF
NA TRBV19 CASSIIGGTEAFF
NA TRBV10-3 CAISMNTEAFF
NA TRBV9 CASSVGGGAGELFF
TRBD1 TRBV27 CASRDRDRLYGYTF